This T cell receptor beta chain was observed in a study of T cells after yellow fever vaccination (dated by TCRdb to about 2019). General notes on the study: Libraries from fractions with low cell numbers were prepared with the SMART-Seq v4 Ultra Low Input RNA kit. To follow T-cell clones before and after primary and booster YFV17D yellow fever vaccination, bulk TCR alpha and beta repertoires were sequenced over time. Two healthy male donors, one aged 18 to 30 and one aged 30 to 40 years, were included in the cohort. Bulk PBMC replicates and cell subsets were isolated from blood drawn at multiple timepoints before and after both primary and secondary immunization.

Reading the germline V gene (reference sequence) gives CDR1 DFQATT and CDR2 SNEGSKA. The CDR3 spans 15 residues, from the cysteine through the phenylalanine. Only CDR3 DNA is held: 45 bases, read in frame from base 1. V is pruned by 2 bases and J by 2 bases, leaving 7 bases of the junction without a gene match. The investigation overall reported the following: A small share of clonotypes was detected in both CD4 and CD8 compartments, with the overlap likely arising from convergent recombination. The study included only two donors, which limits how far the findings can be generalized. Computational filtering was required because FACS-sorted repertoires could contain abundant contaminating clonotypes from the bulk population. After the booster, most of the clones that had expanded following primary vaccination were detected again (roughly 97% of CD4 and around nine tenths of CD8), which suggests that memory was broadly maintained. The secondary T-cell response was found to be weaker but faster than the primary response, with a peak reached on day 5 rather than on day 15.

The treatment or condition label corresponds to: live attenuated yellow fever vaccine strain. A standard Ficoll-Paque protocol was used to isolate PBMCs from peripheral blood. Dynabeads CD4 and CD8 positive selection kits were used to isolate the CD4 and CD8 T-cell fractions. RNA was extracted with TriZol from bulk PBMCs, CD4 and CD8 fractions, and dextramer-positive and dextramer-negative fractions. TCR cDNA was synthesized by 5'RACE template switching, through which a universal primer site and unique molecular identifiers were introduced. Priming of cDNA synthesis was performed from both the TCR alpha and TCR beta constant segments. Library amplification used two PCR steps, and the second PCR step added sample barcodes and sequencing adapters. Sequencing of libraries was performed on Illumina HiSeq 2500 (2x100 bp) or NovaSeq (2x150 bp). In the authors' own workflow: MIGEC was used to demultiplex reads and collapse the reads into UMI consensus sequences, and MiXCR was used for V(D)J alignment. Vaccine-responding clonotypes were defined with edgeR using replicate PBMC samples, requiring FDR below 0.01 and a log2 fold change above 5 up to day 15. Each bulk clonotype received a CD4 or CD8 identity based on whether the sequenced CD4 or CD8 repertoire contained that clonotype at higher abundance. In-frame beta chains were kept once TCRdb had trimmed the public reads at Q25 with fastp and called clones with MiXCR. A single entry per CDR3 protein holds the most common genes and DNA from its merged rows. The V and J calls and clone size come from TCRdb's table, not from the authors' own analysis. The sample includes approximately 160,000 distinct CDR3 sequences, with 5.5% to 8% observed a single time. About 2.7% of the sample is held by the ten biggest clonotypes.

In the case of this clonotype: It lacks a known antigen. Base quality data are lacking; no much larger clone is found one base away.

The rearranged segments are TRBV20-1 and TRBJ2-7, and 9 junction bases match TRBD1. Sample: CD4+ T cells sorted from PBMCs, taken on the day of the first yellow fever vaccination. This clonotype was sampled from a man aged 18-30 years who received the YFV17D yellow fever vaccine. The CDR3 reads CSARPTGGLAYEQYF. The DNA sequence is as follows: TGCAGTGCTAGACCTACAGGGGGCCTCGCCTACGAGCAGTACTTC.